This is a list of T cell receptor beta chains from one sample in a study of Tregs in tolerant kidney transplant recipients. Repertoires were generated with immunoSEQ multiplex PCR, while TCRdb's copy carries only in-frame clones and drops some. The sample includes roughly 120,000 clones, approximately 90% of them seen just once. The sample consisted of CD4+ T cells from blood. Receptor source: a human donor in good health. CDR3s include the opening cysteine and the closing phenylalanine or tryptophan. A D gene is named only where the DNA matches it firmly. Size tells how often a clone was seen (once, few, many) or the class of an expanded clone, and some rows leave it out.

v_gene	d_gene	abundance	j_gene	CDR3nt	CDR3aa
TRBV7-2	NA	NA	TRBJ1-5	TGTGCCAGCAGCCGGGCAGGGCGGAATCAGCCCCAGCATTTT	CASSRAGRNQPQHF
TRBV7-2	NA	once	TRBJ1-3	TGTGCCAGCAGTTGGTGGCCGAAGGGAAGCTCTGGAAACACCATATATTTT	CASSWWPKGSSGNTIYF
TRBV29-1	TRBD1	NA	TRBJ1-2	TGCAGCGTTGAACTCCCGGAGGGGGCTGGCTACACCTTC	CSVELPEGAGYTF
TRBV25-1	TRBD1	once	TRBJ2-6	TGTGCCAGCAGTGAAGGGACAGCCTCGGGTTCTGGGGCCAACGTCCTGACTTTC	CASSEGTASGSGANVLTF
TRBV15	NA	NA	TRBJ1-4	TGTGCCACCAGCTTCTCGACAGCCTCTAATGAAAAACTGTTTTTT	CATSFSTASNEKLFF
TRBV6-6	TRBD1	NA	TRBJ1-5	TGTGCCAGCAGGCCGACAGGGAACCAGCCCCAGCATTTT	CASRPTGNQPQHF
TRBV7-3	NA	NA	TRBJ1-1	TGTGCCAGCAGCTTACTTCCCACAACTGAAGCTTTCTTT	CASSLLPTTEAFF
TRBV10-2	TRBD1	NA	TRBJ1-5	TGCGCCAGAACCGGGACAGGGATTGTTAGCAATCAGCCCCAGCATTTT	CARTGTGIVSNQPQHF
TRBV5-5	NA	NA	TRBJ2-3	TGTGCCAGCAGGGATTGGCGGTCGCTTAGCACAGATACGCAGTATTTT	CASRDWRSLSTDTQYF
TRBV5-1	NA	NA	TRBJ1-4	TGCGCCAGCAGCTTGGCCTCGGGGGCAGGGAAAAAACTGTTTTTT	CASSLASGAGKKLFF
TRBV30	NA	NA	TRBJ1-3	TGTGCTTTGGGACTCCACTCTGGAAACACCATATATTTT	CALGLHSGNTIYF
TRBV9	NA	NA	TRBJ1-2	TGTGCCAGCAGCGAGGACATGAAAGGCTACACCTTC	CASSEDMKGYTF
TRBV5-1	NA	NA	TRBJ2-2	TGCGCCAGCAGCTTGGGACACCTGAACACCGGGGAGCTGTTTTTT	CASSLGHLNTGELFF
TRBV5-1	NA	once	TRBJ2-3	TGCGCCAGCAGCTTGGTGCTTAGCGGTCGCACAGATACGCAGTATTTT	CASSLVLSGRTDTQYF
TRBV19	TRBD2	NA	TRBJ2-1	TGTGCCAGTAGTAGGGACTACTCGAGCTCCTACAATGAGCAGTTCTTC	CASSRDYSSSYNEQFF
TRBV7-6	NA	once	TRBJ1-1	TGTGCCAGCAGCCTAGGGGGTCCTATGAACACTGAAGCTTTCTTT	CASSLGGPMNTEAFF
TRBV15	NA	NA	TRBJ1-2	TGTGCCACCAGCAGAGGGGGGACACAACAGGGTAGGGGCTACACCTTC	CATSRGGTQQGRGYTF
TRBV29-1	NA	NA	TRBJ2-7	TGCAGCGTTGGGGACGGCTCCTACGAGCAGTACTTC	CSVGDGSYEQYF
TRBV14	TRBD1	NA	TRBJ2-2	TGTGCCAGCAGCCAGGACAGGGCGGGCACCGGGGAGCTGTTTTTT	CASSQDRAGTGELFF
TRBV18	NA	NA	TRBJ2-7	TGTGCCAGCTCACCAACCAGCGACGAGCAGTACTTC	CASSPTSDEQYF
TRBV30	NA	NA	TRBJ2-7	TGTGCCTGGAAGCGACAGAGACGAACCCAAACCTACGAGCAGTACTTC	CAWKRQRRTQTYEQYF
TRBV27	NA	NA	TRBJ2-7	TGTGCCAGCAGTTTGATAGGCAGTTCCTACGAGCAGTACTTC	CASSLIGSSYEQYF
TRBV7-2	NA	NA	TRBJ2-2	TGTGCCAGCAGCTTAGGACCGCGGGCGGCGAACACCGGGGAGCTGTTTTTT	CASSLGPRAANTGELFF
TRBV9	NA	few	TRBJ1-2	TGTGCCAGCAGCCCCTCGGACTATGGCTACACCTTC	CASSPSDYGYTF
TRBV30	NA	NA	TRBJ1-1	TGTGCCTGGAGTGTTGGATCCAGACTGAACACTGAAGCTTTCTTT	CAWSVGSRLNTEAFF
TRBV5-1	TRBD1	NA	TRBJ2-7	TGCGCCAGCAGCGGGGGCACAGGGGTGGGCGAGCAGTACTTC	CASSGGTGVGEQYF
TRBV5-6	TRBD2	NA	TRBJ2-5	TGTGCCAGCAGCTTAGAGCGGGGGGGCAGTGAGACCCAGTACTTC	CASSLERGGSETQYF
TRBV18	TRBD2	NA	TRBJ2-3	TGTGCCAGCTCAGTCAGCCTAGCGGGAAACTCAGATACGCAGTATTTT	CASSVSLAGNSDTQYF
TRBV28	TRBD1	once	TRBJ2-2	TGTGCCAGCAGTTTACAGGGACAGAAGGCCGGGGAGCTGTTTTTT	CASSLQGQKAGELFF
TRBV19	NA	NA	TRBJ1-4	TGTGCCAGTAGTATAACGGCGGGGGGTGAAAAACTGTTTTTT	CASSITAGGEKLFF
TRBV6-6	NA	NA	TRBJ1-5	TGTGCCAGCAGTTACGGACAGATCAATCAGCCCCAGCATTTT	CASSYGQINQPQHF
TRBV18	NA	NA	TRBJ1-2	TGTGCCACGGGGCAGGGGAACGGCTACACCTTC	CATGQGNGYTF
TRBV30	NA	NA	TRBJ2-5	TGTGCCTGGAGCCGACGGGTTTCGGGAGAGACCCAGTACTTC	CAWSRRVSGETQYF
TRBV15	NA	NA	TRBJ2-7	TGTGCCACCAGCAGAGACGACAGTCCTCCCTACGAGCAGTACTTC	CATSRDDSPPYEQYF
TRBV29-1	TRBD1	NA	TRBJ1-3	TGCAGCGTGGCCAGGGTGGCAGGGGGCTCTGGAAACACCATATATTTT	CSVARVAGGSGNTIYF
TRBV11-3	TRBD2	NA	TRBJ2-1	TGTGCCAGCAGCTTCCGGGGGGATAGATCCAATGAGCAGTTCTTC	CASSFRGDRSNEQFF
TRBV7-6	NA	few	TRBJ1-2	TGTGCCAGCAGCTTAGTAGAGGGGAGCTATGGCTACACCTTC	CASSLVEGSYGYTF
TRBV7-8	TRBD2	NA	TRBJ2-3	TGTGCCAGCAGCTTAGTCCTATCCCCTAGCGGGAGGCGGAGAGATACGCAGTATTTT	CASSLVLSPSGRRRDTQYF
TRBV7-3	NA	NA	TRBJ1-2	TGTGCCAGCAGCTTAACTATGGGAAGCGGCTACACCTTC	CASSLTMGSGYTF
TRBV5-1	NA	once	TRBJ2-1	TGCGCCAGCAGCTCGGTGGAAGACTACAATGAGCAGTTCTTC	CASSSVEDYNEQFF
TRBV19	NA	NA	TRBJ2-5	TGTGCCAGTAGTGGGAGAGCTTGGGAGACCCAGTACTTC	CASSGRAWETQYF
TRBV6-1	NA	NA	TRBJ1-4	TGTGCCAGCAGTGCTACAGGGCTTAGTGAAAAACTGTTTTTT	CASSATGLSEKLFF
TRBV7-2	NA	few	TRBJ1-5	TGTGCCAGCAGCTTATCGGGTGACCACAATCAGCCCCAGCATTTT	CASSLSGDHNQPQHF
TRBV7-2	TRBD1	once	TRBJ2-1	TGTGCCAGCAGCCAACAGGGGGCCTCCTACAATGAGCAGTTCTTC	CASSQQGASYNEQFF
TRBV10-3	NA	NA	TRBJ1-1	TGTGCCATCAGTGAGGAGGGTAGGGTGTCTGCTTTCTTT	CAISEEGRVSAFF
TRBV6-5	NA	NA	TRBJ1-5	TGTGCCAGCAGCCGTGAGAACCAGGGGCCCCAGCATTTT	CASSRENQGPQHF
TRBV25-1	NA	NA	TRBJ1-1	TGTGCCAGCAGTGGGGGCTTTTCTCTGAACACTGAAGCTTTCTTT	CASSGGFSLNTEAFF
TRBV5-6	NA	NA	TRBJ1-6	TGTGCCAGCAGCTTGCGTCCCAACTCCTATAATTCACCCCTCCACTTT	CASSLRPNSYNSPLHF
TRBV7-9	NA	few	TRBJ2-7	TGTGCCAGCAGCCCTAAGGGCCCCTACGAGCAGTACTTC	CASSPKGPYEQYF
TRBV18	NA	NA	TRBJ1-4	TGTGCCAGCTCACCATTCGAACAGGTTAATGAAAAACTGTTTTTT	CASSPFEQVNEKLFF
TRBV11-3	NA	NA	TRBJ2-2	TGTGCCAGCAGCCAGGGACAGAACACCGGGGAGCTGTTTTTT	CASSQGQNTGELFF
TRBV19	NA	NA	TRBJ2-1	TGTGCCAGTAGTATAGTTGGTTCCTACAATGAGCAGTTCTTC	CASSIVGSYNEQFF